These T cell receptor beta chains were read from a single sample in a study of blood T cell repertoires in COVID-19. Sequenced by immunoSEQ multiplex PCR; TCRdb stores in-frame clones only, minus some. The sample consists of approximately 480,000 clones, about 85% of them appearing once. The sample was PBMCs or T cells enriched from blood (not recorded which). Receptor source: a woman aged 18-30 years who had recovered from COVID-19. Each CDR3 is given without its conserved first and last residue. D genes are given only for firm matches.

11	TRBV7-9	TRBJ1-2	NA	ASSLAQGSGYT
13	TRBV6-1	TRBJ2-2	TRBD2	ASSEKASGAGELF
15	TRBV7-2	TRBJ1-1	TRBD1	ASSLDGDRGLNTEAF
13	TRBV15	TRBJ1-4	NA	ATSRDSGMGEKLF
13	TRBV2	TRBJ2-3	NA	ASTFRGGDPDTQY
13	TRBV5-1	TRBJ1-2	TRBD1	ASSKPGRGDYGYT
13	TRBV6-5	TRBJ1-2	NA	ASSYPDSISPYDT
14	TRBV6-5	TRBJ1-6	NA	ASSYRGPVYNSPLH
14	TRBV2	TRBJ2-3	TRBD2	ASSPSIWGGTDTQY
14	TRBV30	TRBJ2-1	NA	AWSVQGVYPPNEQF
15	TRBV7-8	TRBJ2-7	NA	ASSLRPGGQSSYEQY
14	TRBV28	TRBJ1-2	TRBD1	ASSLNPFGTVEGYT
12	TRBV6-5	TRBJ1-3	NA	ASSYSGNSAFIY
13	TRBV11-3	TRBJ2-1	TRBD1	ASSLRQGALNEQF
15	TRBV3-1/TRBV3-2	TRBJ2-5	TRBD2	ASSPGGGSGVRETQY
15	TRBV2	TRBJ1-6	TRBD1	ASSRQGPSSYNSPLH
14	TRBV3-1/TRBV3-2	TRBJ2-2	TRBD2	ASSPLAGGPHGELF
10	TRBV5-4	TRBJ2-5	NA	ASHYAGETQY
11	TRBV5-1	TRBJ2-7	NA	ASSPGSSYEQY
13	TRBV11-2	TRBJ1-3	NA	ASSLRGGAGNTIY
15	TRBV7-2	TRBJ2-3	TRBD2	ASSLEASGGVTDTQY
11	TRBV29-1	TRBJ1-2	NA	SVEEGAGYGYT
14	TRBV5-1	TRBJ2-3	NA	ASSLGGPPSTDTQY
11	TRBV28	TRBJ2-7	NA	ASSLPDYYEQY
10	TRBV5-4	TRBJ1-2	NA	ASSTDNYGYT
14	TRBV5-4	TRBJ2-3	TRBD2	ASSLRLAGGGDTQY
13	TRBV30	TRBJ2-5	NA	AWSGTVRLQETQY
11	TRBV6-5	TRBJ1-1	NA	ASRSTANTEAF
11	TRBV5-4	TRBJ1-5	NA	ASSLGGLQPQH
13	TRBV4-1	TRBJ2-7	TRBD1	ASSRLTGGSYEQY
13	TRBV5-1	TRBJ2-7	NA	ASRFRTEDSYEQY
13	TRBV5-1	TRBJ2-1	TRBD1	ASSSGGDRGNEQF
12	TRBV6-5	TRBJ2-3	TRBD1	ASSRGTATDTQY
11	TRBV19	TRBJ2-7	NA	ASSPLIFYEQY
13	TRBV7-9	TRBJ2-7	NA	ASSGTLMLSYEQY
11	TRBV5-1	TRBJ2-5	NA	ASSQGTSETQY
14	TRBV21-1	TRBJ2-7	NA	ASSKCGGGSSYEQY
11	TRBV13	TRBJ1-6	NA	ASSGQINSPLH
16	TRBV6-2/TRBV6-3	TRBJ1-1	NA	ASSYSRIQTQGGTEAF